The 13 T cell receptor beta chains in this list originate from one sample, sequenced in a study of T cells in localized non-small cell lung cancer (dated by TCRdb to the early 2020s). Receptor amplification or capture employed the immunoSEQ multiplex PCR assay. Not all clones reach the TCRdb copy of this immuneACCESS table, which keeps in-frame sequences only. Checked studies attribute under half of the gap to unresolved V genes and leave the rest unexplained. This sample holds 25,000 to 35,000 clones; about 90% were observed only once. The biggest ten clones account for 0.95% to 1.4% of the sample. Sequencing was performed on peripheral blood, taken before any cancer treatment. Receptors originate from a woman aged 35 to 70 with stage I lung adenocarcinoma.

DNA for the CDR3: TGCAGCGTTGTGGCTAGCGGACAAGAGACCCAGTACTTC. It encodes CSVVASGQETQYF. V and J are TRBV29-1 and TRBJ2-5, with 7 bases aligning to TRBD2. The CDR3 is 13 amino acids. CDR1 and CDR2 from the germline V gene are SQVTM and ANQGSEA. With V trimmed by 4 bases and J by 2 bases, 4 bases remained unmatched.

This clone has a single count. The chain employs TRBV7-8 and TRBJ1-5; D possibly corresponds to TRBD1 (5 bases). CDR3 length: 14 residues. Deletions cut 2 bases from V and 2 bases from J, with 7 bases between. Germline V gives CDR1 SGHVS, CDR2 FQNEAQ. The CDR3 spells CASSLQGGNQPQHF. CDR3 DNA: TGTGCCAGCAGCTTACAGGGAGGCAATCAGCCCCAGCATTTT.

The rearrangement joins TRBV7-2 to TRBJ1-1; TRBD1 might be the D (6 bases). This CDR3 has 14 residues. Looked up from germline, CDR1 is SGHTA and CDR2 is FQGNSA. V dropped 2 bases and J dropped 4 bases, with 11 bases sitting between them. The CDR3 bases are TGTGCCAGCAGCTTACAGGGGAAGGGCACTGAAGCTTTCTTT. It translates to CASSLQGKGTEAFF.

CDR3 sequence: CASSATTGPNEKLFF. The DNA for the CDR3 is TGTGCCAGCAGTGCAACGACAGGGCCTAATGAAAAACTGTTTTTT. This rearrangement joins TRBV25-1 to TRBJ1-4, with 7 bases identical to TRBD1. Germline CDR1 MGHDK, CDR2 SYGVNS. The V segment lost 4 bases and the J segment 3 bases; nucleotides outside the gene matches: 5. The CDR3 consists of 15 residues.

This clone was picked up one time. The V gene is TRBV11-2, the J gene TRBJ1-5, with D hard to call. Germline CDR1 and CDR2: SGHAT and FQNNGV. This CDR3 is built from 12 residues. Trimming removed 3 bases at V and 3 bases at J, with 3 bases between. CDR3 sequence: CASSFSNQPQHF. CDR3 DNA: TGTGCCAGCAGCTTTTCCAATCAGCCCCAGCATTTT.

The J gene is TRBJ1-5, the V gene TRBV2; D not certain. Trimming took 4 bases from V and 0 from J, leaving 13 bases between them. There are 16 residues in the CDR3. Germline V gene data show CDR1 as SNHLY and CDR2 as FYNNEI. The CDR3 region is CASSGIAAVSNQPQHF. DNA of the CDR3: TGTGCCAGCAGTGGAATAGCGGCGGTTAGCAATCAGCCCCAGCATTTT.

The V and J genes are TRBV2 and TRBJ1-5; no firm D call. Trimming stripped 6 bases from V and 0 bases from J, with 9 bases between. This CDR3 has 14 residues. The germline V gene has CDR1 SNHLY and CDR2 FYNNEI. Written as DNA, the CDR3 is TGTGCCAGCAGCGACGGCTATAGCAATCAGCCCCAGCATTTT. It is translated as CASSDGYSNQPQHF.

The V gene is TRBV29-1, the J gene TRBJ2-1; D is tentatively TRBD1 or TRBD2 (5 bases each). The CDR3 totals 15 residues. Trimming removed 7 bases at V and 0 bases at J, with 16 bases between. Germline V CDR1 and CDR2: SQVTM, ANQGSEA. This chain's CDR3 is CSADPGRSSYNEQFF. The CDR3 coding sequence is TGCAGCGCAGACCCGGGACGCAGCTCCTACAATGAGCAGTTCTTC.

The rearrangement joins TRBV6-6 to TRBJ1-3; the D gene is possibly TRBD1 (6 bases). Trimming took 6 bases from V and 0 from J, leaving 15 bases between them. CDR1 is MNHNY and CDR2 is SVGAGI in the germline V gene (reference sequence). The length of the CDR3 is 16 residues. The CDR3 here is CASRRTDSNSGNTIYF. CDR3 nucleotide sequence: TGTGCCAGCAGACGGACAGACTCGAACTCTGGAAACACCATATATTTT.

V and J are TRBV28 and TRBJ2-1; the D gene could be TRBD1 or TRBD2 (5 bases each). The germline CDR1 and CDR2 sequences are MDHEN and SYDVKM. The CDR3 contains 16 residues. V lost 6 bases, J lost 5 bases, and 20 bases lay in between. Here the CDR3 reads CASSPSQGPLNNEQFF. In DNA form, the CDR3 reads TGTGCCAGCAGCCCCTCGCAGGGACCTTTGAACAATGAGCAGTTCTTC.

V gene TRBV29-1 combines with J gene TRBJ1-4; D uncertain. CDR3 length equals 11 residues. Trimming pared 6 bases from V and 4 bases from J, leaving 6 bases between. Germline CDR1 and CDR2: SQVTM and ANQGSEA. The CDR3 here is CSVYLNEKLFF. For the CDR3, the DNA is TGCAGCGTGTACCTTAATGAAAAACTGTTTTTT.

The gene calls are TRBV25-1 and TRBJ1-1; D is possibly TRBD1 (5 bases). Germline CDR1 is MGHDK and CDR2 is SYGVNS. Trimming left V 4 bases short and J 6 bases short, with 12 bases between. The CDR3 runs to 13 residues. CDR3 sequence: CASSVGGDAEAFF. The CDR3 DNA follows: TGTGCCAGCAGTGTGGGGGGAGACGCTGAAGCTTTCTTT.

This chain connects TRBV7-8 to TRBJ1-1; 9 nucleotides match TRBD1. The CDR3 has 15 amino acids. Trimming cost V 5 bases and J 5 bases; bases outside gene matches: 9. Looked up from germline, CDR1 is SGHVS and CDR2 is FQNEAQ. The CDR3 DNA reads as TGTGCCAGCAGCCCTCAACAGGGGGCGATGACTGAAGCTTTCTTT. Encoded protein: CASSPQQGAMTEAFF.